This T cell receptor (beta chain) emerged from a study of CD8 T cells in Susac syndrome. Germline lookup yields CDR1 KGHDR and CDR2 SFDVKD. CDR3 length: 14 residues. V gave up 0 bases and J gave up 9 bases; unmatched junction bases: 3. With random hexamers, reverse transcription was performed on about 0.5 to 1 ug of RNA. Each CDR3 protein gets one entry after TCRdb re-called the immunoSEQ multiplex PCR reads with MiXCR. The sample holds around 71,000 distinct CDR3 sequences, roughly 93% seen once. The sequenced sample was CD4+ T cells from PBMCs. The chain is built from TRBV24-1 and TRBJ2-1; 8 nucleotides agree with TRBD1. The TCR sequence derives from a human donor with Susac syndrome. Here the CDR3 reads CATSDLPRGPEQFF. Here the CDR3 DNA reads TGTGCCACCAGTGATTTGCCCAGGGGGCCTGAGCAGTTCTTC.